Listed below are T cell receptor beta chains from one sample, sequenced in a study of shared clonotypes between healthy human individuals. Profiled with immunoSEQ multiplex PCR; TCRdb holds only in-frame clones, not every one. The data contain over 400,000 clones, 81% of them singletons. Sample: PBMCs. The receptors were gathered from a woman between 35 and 50 years old in good health. Some clones in this sample may be carry-over from other donors' samples. Each CDR3 is given with its conserved first and last residue. The D gene is left open where the match is weak. Rows may omit the clone size; those that give it use once, few, many or a size class.

v_gene	abundance	d_gene	j_gene	len	CDR3aa	CDR3nt
TRBV5-4	NA	TRBD1	TRBJ1-2	15	CASSFDRGRGYGYTF	TGTGCCAGCAGCTTTGACAGGGGGCGCGGCTATGGCTACACCTTC
TRBV7-6	NA	TRBD2	TRBJ2-2	15	CASSPRLADTGELFF	TGTGCCAGCAGCCCCCGACTAGCGGACACCGGGGAGCTGTTTTTT
TRBV18	NA	NA	TRBJ2-3	14	CASSPRQNADTQYF	TGTGCCAGCTCGCCCAGACAGAACGCAGATACGCAGTATTTT
TRBV19	NA	TRBD1	TRBJ2-7	13	CASSDRATFEQYF	TGTGCCAGTTCGGACAGGGCGACTTTCGAGCAGTACTTC
TRBV7-9	NA	NA	TRBJ2-1	15	CASSLQEASYNEQFF	TGTGCCAGCAGCTTACAGGAGGCCTCCTACAATGAGCAGTTCTTC
TRBV18	few	TRBD1	TRBJ1-3	16	CASSPWDSLPGNTIYF	TGTGCCAGCTCGCCTTGGGACAGCCTTCCTGGAAACACCATATATTTT
TRBV28	many	NA	TRBJ2-3	15	CASSTRGRGRDTQYF	TGTGCCAGCAGTACCAGGGGCAGGGGGAGGGATACGCAGTATTTT
TRBV5-1	NA	NA	TRBJ1-2	13	CASSLGRDYGYTF	TGCGCCAGCAGCTTGGGTAGGGACTATGGCTACACCTTC
TRBV5-4	once	NA	TRBJ1-1	15	CASSGRQGTNTEAFF	TGTGCCAGCAGCGGCCGGCAGGGTACGAACACTGAAGCTTTCTTT
TRBV21-1	NA	NA	TRBJ1-5	17	CASSSPPGQSFNQPQHF	TGTGCCAGCAGTTCACCTCCGGGACAGAGCTTTAATCAGCCCCAGCATTTT
TRBV10-3	NA	TRBD2	TRBJ2-7	19	CAISGPGGTSGRARYEQYF	TGTGCCATCAGCGGGCCTGGGGGGACTAGCGGGAGGGCCCGATACGAGCAGTACTTC
TRBV19	many	NA	TRBJ1-1	13	CASSATMNTEAFF	TGTGCCAGTAGTGCAACAATGAACACTGAAGCTTTCTTT
TRBV27	many	TRBD2	TRBJ2-1	15	CASTQTSGGDNEQFF	TGTGCCAGCACCCAGACTAGCGGAGGGGACAATGAGCAGTTCTTC
TRBV21-1	NA	NA	TRBJ2-7	15	CASRKAERASYEQYF	TGTGCCAGCAGAAAAGCAGAGCGGGCCTCCTACGAGCAGTACTTC
TRBV28	NA	NA	TRBJ2-7	16	CASSRRVGGVINEQYF	TGTGCCAGCAGTCGGAGGGTTGGGGGAGTAATAAACGAGCAGTACTTC
TRBV6-6	NA	NA	TRBJ2-1	11	CATQGPYEQFF	TGTGCCACCCAAGGACCATATGAGCAGTTCTTC
TRBV30	NA	TRBD2	TRBJ2-3	16	CAWSVTGTRKTDTQYF	TGTGCCTGGAGTGTGACCGGGACTAGAAAGACAGATACGCAGTATTTT
TRBV19	NA	NA	TRBJ2-5	15	CASSIVGGGGETQYF	TGTGCCAGTAGTATAGTTGGGGGAGGCGGTGAGACCCAGTACTTC
TRBV30	NA	NA	TRBJ1-2	12	CAWSVWQYGYTF	TGTGCCTGGAGTGTATGGCAGTACGGCTACACCTTC
TRBV27	NA	NA	TRBJ1-5	14	CASSSRENFQPQHF	TGTGCCAGCAGTTCCCGGGAAAACTTTCAGCCCCAGCATTTT
TRBV5-1	NA	TRBD1	TRBJ2-2	16	CASSLGETGGRRELFF	TGCGCCAGCAGCCTGGGAGAGACAGGGGGTAGGAGGGAGCTGTTTTTT
TRBV7-8	NA	NA	TRBJ2-2	14	CASSLSSNTGELFF	TGTGCCAGCAGCTTATCCTCAAACACCGGGGAGCTGTTTTTT
TRBV4-1	once	TRBD2	TRBJ2-2	18	CASSQDPSVAGGSGELFF	TGCGCCAGCAGCCAAGATCCCAGTGTAGCGGGAGGGTCCGGGGAGCTGTTTTTT
TRBV5-4	NA	NA	TRBJ2-2	14	CASSQGMASGELFF	TGTGCCAGCAGCCAAGGGATGGCTTCGGGGGAGCTGTTTTTT
TRBV5-4	once	NA	TRBJ2-7	13	CASSLETIYEQYF	TGTGCCAGCAGCTTGGAAACGATCTACGAGCAGTACTTC
TRBV18	NA	NA	TRBJ1-1	14	CASSPLAVNTEAFF	TGTGCCAGCTCACCACTCGCGGTGAACACTGAAGCTTTCTTT
TRBV10-3	NA	NA	TRBJ1-4	12	CAISPTNEKLFF	TGTGCCATCTCACCAACTAATGAAAAACTGTTTTTT
TRBV5-1	NA	NA	TRBJ1-4	16	CASSTRAGVTNEKLFF	TGCGCCAGCAGCACAAGGGCGGGGGTAACTAATGAAAAGCTGTTTTTT
TRBV6-1	NA	NA	TRBJ1-1	15	CASSERRAMNTEAFF	TGTGCCAGCAGTGAAAGGAGGGCTATGAACACTGAAGCTTTCTTT
TRBV28	NA	TRBD2	TRBJ2-1	15	CASSATGTRDNEQFF	TGTGCCAGCAGCGCGACCGGGACTAGGGACAATGAGCAGTTCTTC
TRBV28	NA	NA	TRBJ1-2	15	CASREPNEGNYGYTF	TGTGCCAGCCGGGAGCCCAATGAGGGCAACTATGGCTACACCTTC
TRBV29-1	NA	NA	TRBJ1-1	13	CSVQRQANTEAFF	TGCAGCGTCCAACGACAGGCGAACACTGAAGCTTTCTTT
TRBV2	NA	TRBD1	TRBJ1-2	12	CASSDRVYGYTF	TGTGCCAGCTCGGACAGGGTATATGGCTACACCTTC
TRBV4-2	NA	TRBD2	TRBJ2-3	18	CASSQGTSGSLSTDTQYF	TGTGCCAGCAGCCAAGGGACTAGCGGGAGTCTGAGCACAGATACGCAGTATTTT
TRBV2	NA	NA	TRBJ2-5	13	CASSEGGQRAQYF	TGTGCCAGCAGTGAAGGAGGACAGCGGGCCCAGTACTTC
TRBV11-3	NA	NA	TRBJ1-5	17	CASSPLFAWGRNQPQHF	TGTGCCAGCAGCCCCCTTTTTGCTTGGGGGCGCAATCAGCCCCAGCATTTT
TRBV2	NA	TRBD1	TRBJ2-2	14	CATKGDRNTGELFF	TGTGCCACCAAAGGGGACAGAAACACCGGGGAGCTGTTTTTT
TRBV11-1	few	TRBD1	TRBJ1-2	12	CASSTSWDRKTF	TGTGCCAGCAGCACTAGCTGGGACAGAAAGACCTTC
TRBV7-2	NA	TRBD2	TRBJ2-1	15	CASSLSGLGVNEQFF	TGTGCCAGCAGCTTATCGGGACTAGGGGTCAATGAGCAGTTCTTC
TRBV28	NA	TRBD2	TRBJ2-2	16	CASSFGLAEYTGELFF	TGTGCCAGCAGTTTTGGACTAGCGGAATACACCGGGGAGCTGTTTTTT
TRBV19	many	NA	TRBJ2-2	16	CASSIVSSYYTGELFF	TGTGCCAGTAGTATAGTGAGTAGCTACTACACCGGGGAGCTGTTTTTT
TRBV4-1	once	TRBD1	TRBJ1-2	15	CASSQGQGFGYGYTF	TGCGCCAGCAGCCAAGGACAGGGGTTCGGCTATGGCTACACCTTC
TRBV6-5	NA	TRBD1	TRBJ2-5	14	CASRGQGSGETQYF	TGTGCCAGCAGGGGACAGGGGAGTGGAGAGACCCAGTACTTC
TRBV4-2	NA	NA	TRBJ1-2	14	CASSQDLMDYGYTF	TGTGCCAGCAGCCAAGATTTGATGGACTATGGCTACACCTTC
TRBV10-2	once	NA	TRBJ2-3	10	CASSTDTQYF	TGCGCCAGCTCCACAGATACGCAGTATTTT
TRBV9	few	NA	TRBJ2-7	14	CASSAASASYEQYF	TGTGCCAGCAGCGCCGCTAGCGCCTCCTACGAGCAGTACTTC
TRBV18	NA	TRBD2	TRBJ2-3	15	CASSPRAGGTDTQYF	TGTGCCAGCTCCCCTCGAGCGGGAGGTACAGATACGCAGTATTTT